This T cell receptor beta chain appears in the sequencing data of a study of T cell clusters in autoimmune cytopenias. Study-wide results and caveats: Primary autoimmune cytopenia patients appeared to lack physiological T cell clusters present in healthy donors.

Multiplex touch-down PCR amplified TRB using TRB-A and TRB-B pools in one tube. TCRdb re-called the multiplex PCR reads; one entry per CDR3 protein, DNA not given. Its listing shows about 15,000 distinct CDR3 sequences. Remarks on this clonotype: Its matching antigen is unknown.

TRB was amplified from roughly 0.25 ug of peripheral blood genomic DNA per sample. Sequenced sample: peripheral blood. The TCR was taken from a human donor with an autoimmune cytopenia or autoimmune hepatitis (not recorded which).

The CDR3 loop is CASSRAGGANGYTF. The chain links TRBV6-4 to TRBJ1-2; the D call from TCRdb, TRBD1, cannot be confirmed without DNA. The CDR3 has 14 residues. Germline-derived CDR1 and CDR2 are MRHNA and SNTAGT.